Below are 11 T cell receptor beta chains sequenced from a single sample in a study of radiation and T cells in renal cell carcinoma. Described time point: blood 4 weeks post-SBRT, at nephrectomy. Treatment given: 15 Gy SBRT to primary tumor, nephrectomy 4 weeks later. Produced via immunoSEQ multiplex PCR; TCRdb's table is partial and in-frame only. The sample lists 150,000 or so clones; around 89% were seen once. Sample: blood, taken from a patient whose treatment included radiotherapy and nephrectomy. Source of these receptors: a woman in her forties or fifties with renal cell carcinoma.

The chain links TRBV5-4 to TRBJ1-4, with TRBD1 as a possible D gene (6 bases). V was pared by 3 bases and J by 8 bases, with 17 bases between. Germline-derived CDR1 and CDR2 are SGHNT and YYREEE (reference sequence). The CDR3 is 15 amino acids. CDR3 DNA: TGTGCCAGCAGCTGGGGCTCCACAGGGAACGAAAAACTGTTTTTT. Encoded protein: CASSWGSTGNEKLFF.

The CDR3 DNA sequence: TGTGCCAGCAGCCAAGATTTAGGGGGGCACAATGAGCAGTTCTTC. This codes for CASSQDLGGHNEQFF. The chain is built from TRBV4-2 and TRBJ2-1; TRBD1 or TRBD2 may be the D gene (6 bases each). With 0 bases removed from V and 5 bases from J, the gap between germline ends came to 11 bases. The CDR3 has 15 amino acids. Germline V lookup: CDR1 LGHNA, CDR2 YNFKEQ.

The chain couples TRBV18 to TRBJ2-7; 8 bases align to TRBD1. V lost 1 base, J lost 2 bases, and 7 bases stayed unmatched. Germline-derived CDR1 and CDR2 are KGHSH and LQKENI. The CDR3 runs to 16 residues. The CDR3 region has the DNA TGTGCCAGCTCACCACGGTACTCGACAGGGGCCTACGAGCAGTACTTC. This encodes CASSPRYSTGAYEQYF.

This clone appeared once. This chain uses TRBV5-1 with TRBJ2-1; 11 positions agree with TRBD2. V gave up 4 bases and J gave up 1 base; unmatched junction bases: 10. Germline loops: CDR1 SGHRS, CDR2 YFSETQ. The CDR3 extends over 18 amino acids. CDR3 residues: CASSRIAGGPGSYNEQFF. DNA for the CDR3: TGCGCCAGCAGCAGAATAGCGGGGGGGCCGGGGTCCTACAATGAGCAGTTCTTC.

The chain links TRBV7-9 to TRBJ1-6, with TRBD1 matching over 7 bases. J lost 10 bases, V lost 5 bases, and 11 bases had no gene match. The germline gives CDR1 SEHNR, CDR2 FQNEAQ (reference sequence). The CDR3 sequence is 15 residues long. Here the CDR3 reads CASSPQGGSVSPLHF. CDR3 bases: TGTGCCAGCAGCCCACAAGGGGGCTCCGTGTCACCCCTCCACTTT.

The rearrangement joins TRBV9 to TRBJ2-7; TRBD1 aligns across 8 bases. The V segment lost 4 bases and the J segment 0 bases; nucleotides outside the gene matches: 9. Looked up from germline, CDR1 is SGDLS and CDR2 is YYNGEE. This CDR3 spans 16 amino acids. The CDR3 nucleotides read TGTGCCAGCAGCCCAGATCAGGGGGCCATCTCCTACGAGCAGTACTTC. Amino acid sequence: CASSPDQGAISYEQYF.

The V and J genes are TRBV2 and TRBJ1-6, with 8 bases fitting TRBD1. The CDR3 spans 15 residues. Germline trimming cut 2 bases from V and 9 bases from J; bases unmatched to any gene: 6. The germline V gene encodes CDR1 SNHLY and CDR2 FYNNEI. CDR3 protein: CASSERRTGSSPLHF. The DNA for the CDR3 is TGTGCCAGCAGTGAACGAAGGACAGGGAGTTCACCCCTCCACTTT.

The chain has TRBV6-5 and TRBJ1-5, with D perhaps TRBD1 (6 bases). Deletions cut 4 bases from V and 7 bases from J, with 17 bases between. Germline V gives CDR1 MNHEY, CDR2 SVGAGI. The CDR3 totals 15 residues. CDR3 region: CASSSLQGPMQPQHF. The CDR3 DNA reads as TGTGCCAGCAGTTCTTTACAGGGTCCGATGCAGCCCCAGCATTTT.

This chain connects TRBV7-9 to TRBJ1-6; D unclear. The V and J ends lost 1 base and 7 bases respectively, with 8 bases between them. Germline V gives CDR1 SEHNR, CDR2 FQNEAQ (reference sequence). This CDR3 contains 14 residues. CDR3 sequence (DNA): TGTGCCAGCAGCTTAGAGCTCATCAATTCACCCCTCCACTTT. Its protein product is CASSLELINSPLHF. The full variable domain, rest sourced from reference TRBV7-9 and TRBJ1-6, is DTGVSQNPRHKITKRGQNVTFRCDPISEHNRLYWYRQTLGQGPEFLTYFQNEAQLEKSRLLSDRFSAERPKGSFSTLEIQRTEQGDSAMYLCASSLELINSPLHFGNGTRLTVT.

The chain employs TRBV30 and TRBJ1-2; TRBD1 is a possible D gene (5 bases). Deletions cut 3 bases from V and 1 base from J, with 9 bases between. CDR3 length: 13 amino acids. The germline CDR1 and CDR2 sequences are GTSNPN and SVGIG (reference sequence). CDR3: CAWRPDSNYGYTF. In DNA, the CDR3 is TGTGCCTGGAGGCCCGACAGTAACTATGGCTACACCTTC.

The rearrangement joins TRBV7-3 to TRBJ1-1, with 7 bases aligning to TRBD1. This CDR3 contains 18 residues. Germline lookup yields CDR1 SGHTA and CDR2 FQGTGA. V shed 4 bases, J shed 3 bases, and the junction held 17 bases outside the gene matches. The CDR3 loop is CASSSREQGNGRDTEAFF. The DNA of the CDR3 is TGTGCCAGCAGCTCCCGAGAACAGGGGAACGGGAGGGACACTGAAGCTTTCTTT. The entire variable domain, with the rest obtained from reference TRBV7-3 and TRBJ1-1, is as follows: GAGVSQTPSNKVTEKGKYVELRCDPISGHTALYWYRQSLGQGPEFLIYFQGTGAADDSGLPNDRFFAVRPEGSVSTLKIQRTERGDSAVYLCASSSREQGNGRDTEAFFGQGTRLTVV.